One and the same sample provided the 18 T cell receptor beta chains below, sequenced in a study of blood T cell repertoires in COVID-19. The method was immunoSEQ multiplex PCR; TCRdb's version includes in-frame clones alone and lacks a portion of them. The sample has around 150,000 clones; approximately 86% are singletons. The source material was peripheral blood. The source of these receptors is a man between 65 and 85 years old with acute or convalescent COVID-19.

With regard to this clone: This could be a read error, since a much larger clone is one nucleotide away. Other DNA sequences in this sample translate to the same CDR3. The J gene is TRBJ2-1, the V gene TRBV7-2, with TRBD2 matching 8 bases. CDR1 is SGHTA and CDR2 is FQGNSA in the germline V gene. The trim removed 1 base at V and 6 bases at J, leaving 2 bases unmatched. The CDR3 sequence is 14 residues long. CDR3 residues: CASSLVLAGNEQFF. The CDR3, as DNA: TGTGCCAGCAGCTTAGTCCTAGCGGGCAATGAGCAGTTCTTC.

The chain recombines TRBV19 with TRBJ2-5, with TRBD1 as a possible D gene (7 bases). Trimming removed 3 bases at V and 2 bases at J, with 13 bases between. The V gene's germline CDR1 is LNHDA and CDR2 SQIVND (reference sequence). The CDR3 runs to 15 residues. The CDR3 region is CASSMGPGGQETQYF. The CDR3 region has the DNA TGTGCCAGTAGTATGGGCCCAGGGGGGCAAGAGACCCAGTACTTC. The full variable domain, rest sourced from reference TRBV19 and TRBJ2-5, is DGGITQSPKYLFRKEGQNVTLSCEQNLNHDAMYWYRQDPGQGLRLIYYSQIVNDFQKGDIAEGYSVSREKKESFPLTVTSAQKNPTAFYLCASSMGPGGQETQYFGPGTRLLVL.

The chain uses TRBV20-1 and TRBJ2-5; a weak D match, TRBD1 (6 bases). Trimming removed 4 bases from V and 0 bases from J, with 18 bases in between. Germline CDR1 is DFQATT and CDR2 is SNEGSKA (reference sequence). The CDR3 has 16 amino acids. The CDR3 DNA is TGCAGTGCTAATGAGTGGGGACAAGAGTACCAAGAGACCCAGTACTTC. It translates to CSANEWGQEYQETQYF.

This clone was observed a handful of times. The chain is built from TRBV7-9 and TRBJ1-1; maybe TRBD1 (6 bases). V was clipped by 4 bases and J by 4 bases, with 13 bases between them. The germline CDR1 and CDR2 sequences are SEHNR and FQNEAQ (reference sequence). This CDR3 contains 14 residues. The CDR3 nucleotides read TGTGCCAGCAGCTCCGGGGGAGGGGGCACTGAAGCTTTCTTT. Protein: CASSSGGGGTEAFF.

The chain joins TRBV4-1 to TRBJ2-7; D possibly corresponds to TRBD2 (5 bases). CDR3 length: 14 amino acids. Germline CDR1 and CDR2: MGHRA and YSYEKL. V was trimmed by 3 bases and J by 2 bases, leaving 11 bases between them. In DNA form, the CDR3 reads TGCGCCAGCAGCCATCCCGGGGAAACCTACGAGCAGTACTTC. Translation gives CASSHPGETYEQYF.

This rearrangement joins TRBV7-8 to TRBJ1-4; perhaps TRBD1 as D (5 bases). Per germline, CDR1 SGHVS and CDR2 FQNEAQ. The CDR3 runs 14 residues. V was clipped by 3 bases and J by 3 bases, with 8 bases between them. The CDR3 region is CASSFKGPNEKLFF. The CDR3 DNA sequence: TGTGCCAGCAGCTTTAAGGGGCCTAATGAAAAACTGTTTTTT.

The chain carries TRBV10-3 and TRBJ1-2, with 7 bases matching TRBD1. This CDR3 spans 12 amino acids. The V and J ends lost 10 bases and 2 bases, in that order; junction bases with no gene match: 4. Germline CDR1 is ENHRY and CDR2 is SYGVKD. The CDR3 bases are TGTGCCAGTACACAGGGGAACTATGGCTACACCTTC. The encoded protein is CASTQGNYGYTF.

The CDR3 nucleotides read TGTGCCAGCAGCGGGTCGGGAGGGACGCCGGAGGAGCAGTACTTC. Encoded protein: CASSGSGGTPEEQYF. V gene TRBV9 combines with J gene TRBJ2-7, with 8 positions matching TRBD2. Germline CDR1 is SGDLS and CDR2 is YYNGEE. The ends lost 3 bases at V and 7 bases at J; junction bases unmatched: 12. The CDR3 totals 15 residues.

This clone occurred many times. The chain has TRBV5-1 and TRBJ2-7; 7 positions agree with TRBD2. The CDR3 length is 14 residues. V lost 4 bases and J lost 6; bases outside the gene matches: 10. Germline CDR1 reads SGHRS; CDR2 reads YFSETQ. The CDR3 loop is CASSRDYLPIEQYF. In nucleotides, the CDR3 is TGCGCCAGCAGCCGGGACTACCTCCCTATCGAGCAGTACTTC.

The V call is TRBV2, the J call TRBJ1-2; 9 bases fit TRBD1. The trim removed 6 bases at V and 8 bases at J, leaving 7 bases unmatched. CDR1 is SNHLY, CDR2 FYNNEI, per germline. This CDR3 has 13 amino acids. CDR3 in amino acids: CASSRDRDLGYTF. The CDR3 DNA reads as TGTGCCAGCAGCCGGGACAGGGACCTAGGCTACACCTTC.

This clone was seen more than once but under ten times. CDR3 residues: CASRPLNGRGNGELFF. The CDR3 bases are TGTGCCAGCAGACCCCTTAACGGGAGGGGGAACGGGGAGCTGTTTTTT. V is TRBV6-6 and J is TRBJ2-2, with 8 bases aligning to TRBD2. Germline assignment: CDR1 MNHNY and CDR2 SVGAGI (reference sequence). The CDR3 spans 16 residues. With 6 bases clipped from V and 7 bases from J, the junction kept 13 bases outside the gene matches.

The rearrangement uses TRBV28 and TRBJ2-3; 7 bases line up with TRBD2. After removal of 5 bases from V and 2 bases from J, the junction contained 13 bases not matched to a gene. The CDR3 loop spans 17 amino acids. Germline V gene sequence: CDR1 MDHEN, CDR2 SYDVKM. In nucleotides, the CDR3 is TGTGCCAGCAGTCTCCTCGGGGTAGCGGGCCCCACAGATACGCAGTATTTT. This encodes CASSLLGVAGPTDTQYF.

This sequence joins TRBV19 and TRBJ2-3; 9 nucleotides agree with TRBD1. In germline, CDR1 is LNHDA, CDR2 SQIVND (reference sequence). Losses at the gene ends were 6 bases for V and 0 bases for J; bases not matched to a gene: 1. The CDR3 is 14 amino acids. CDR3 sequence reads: CASRDRGSTDTQYF. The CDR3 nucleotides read TGTGCCAGTAGGGACAGGGGTAGCACAGATACGCAGTATTTT.

The chain's CDR3 is CASNTPTSRSYEQYF. The CDR3 DNA follows: TGTGCCAGCAACACCCCGACAAGCCGATCCTACGAGCAGTACTTC. The chain is built from TRBV28 and TRBJ2-7; D unresolved. The CDR3 contains 15 residues. V was pared by 7 bases and J by 1 base, with 17 bases between. Germline assignment: CDR1 MDHEN and CDR2 SYDVKM.

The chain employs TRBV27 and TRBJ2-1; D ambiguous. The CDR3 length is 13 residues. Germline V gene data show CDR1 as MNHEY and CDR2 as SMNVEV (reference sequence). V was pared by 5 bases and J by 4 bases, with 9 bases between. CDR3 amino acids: CASSPPPYNEQFF. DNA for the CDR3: TGTGCCAGCAGTCCTCCCCCTTACAATGAGCAGTTCTTC.

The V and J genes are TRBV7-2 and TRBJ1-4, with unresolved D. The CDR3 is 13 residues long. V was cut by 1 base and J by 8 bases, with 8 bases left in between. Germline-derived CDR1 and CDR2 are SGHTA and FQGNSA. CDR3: CASSLVGREKLFF. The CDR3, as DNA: TGTGCCAGCAGCTTAGTTGGCAGAGAAAAACTGTTTTTT.

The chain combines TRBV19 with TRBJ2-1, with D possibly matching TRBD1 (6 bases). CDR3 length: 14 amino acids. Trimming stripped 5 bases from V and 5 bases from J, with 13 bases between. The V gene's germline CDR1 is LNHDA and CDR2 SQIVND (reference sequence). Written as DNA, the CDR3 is TGTGCCAGTAGTTTCCCTACAGGGCACAATGAGCAGTTCTTC. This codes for CASSFPTGHNEQFF.

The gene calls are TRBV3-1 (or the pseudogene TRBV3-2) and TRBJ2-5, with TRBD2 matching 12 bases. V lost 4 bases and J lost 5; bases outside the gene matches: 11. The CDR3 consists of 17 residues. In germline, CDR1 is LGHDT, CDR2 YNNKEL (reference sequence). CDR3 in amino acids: CASSPYYSTSGGETQYF. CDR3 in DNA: TGTGCCAGCAGCCCGTATTACTCGACTAGCGGGGGCGAGACCCAGTACTTC.